The 14 T cell receptor beta chains below were found in one sample sequenced in a study of blood T cell repertoires in COVID-19. The table came from immunoSEQ multiplex PCR; TCRdb's copy has only in-frame clones and leaves some out. The repertoire includes about 120,000 clones, 85% of them detected once, and approximately 6.6% sits in the top ten. Specimen: peripheral blood. Source of these receptors: an elderly man with active or convalescent COVID-19.

V gene TRBV28 combines with J gene TRBJ1-6; weak D call: TRBD1 (5 bases). The CDR3 consists of 13 residues. V was cut by 8 bases and J by 7 bases, with 12 bases left in between. Germline V gene lookup returns CDR1 MDHEN and CDR2 SYDVKM. CDR3 in amino acids: CASCEAGNSPLHF. CDR3 coding DNA: TGTGCCAGCTGTGAGGCAGGGAATTCACCCCTCCACTTT.

The chain carries TRBV14 and TRBJ1-6, with TRBD1 matching 7 bases. This CDR3 contains 15 residues. The V segment lost 3 bases and the J segment 6 bases; nucleotides outside the gene matches: 5. The V gene's germline CDR1 is SGHDN and CDR2 FVKESK. CDR3 in DNA: TGTGCCAGCAGCCACCCAGGGACAGCTAATTCACCCCTCCACTTT. This translates into CASSHPGTANSPLHF.

The chain links TRBV5-1 to TRBJ2-7; TRBD1 matches 9 bases. CDR1 and CDR2 from the germline V gene are SGHRS and YFSETQ. The CDR3 is made up of 13 amino acids. After removal of 4 bases from V and 7 bases from J, the junction contained 6 bases not matched to a gene. The CDR3: CASSPTGGPEQYF. In DNA, the CDR3 is TGCGCCAGCAGCCCCACAGGGGGCCCGGAGCAGTACTTC.

This chain uses TRBV19 with TRBJ1-5; the D gene is possibly TRBD1 (6 bases). The germline V gene has CDR1 LNHDA and CDR2 SQIVND (reference sequence). Trimming cost V 3 bases and J 4 bases, with 13 bases left between them. This CDR3 is built from 15 residues. CDR3 protein: CASSIGWQGNQPQHF. The CDR3 DNA reads as TGTGCCAGTAGTATTGGGTGGCAGGGGAATCAGCCCCAGCATTTT. Together with reference TRBV19 and TRBJ1-5, the CDR3 gives the full variable domain: DGGITQSPKYLFRKEGQNVTLSCEQNLNHDAMYWYRQDPGQGLRLIYYSQIVNDFQKGDIAEGYSVSREKKESFPLTVTSAQKNPTAFYLCASSIGWQGNQPQHFGDGTRLSIL.

The V and J genes are TRBV19 and TRBJ2-7; maybe TRBD1 (5 bases). The CDR3 covers 13 residues. Germline V gene sequence: CDR1 LNHDA, CDR2 SQIVND (reference sequence). The V end lost 5 bases, the J end lost 6 bases, and 14 bases lay between the germline ends. CDR3 nucleotides: TGTGCCAGTAGTTCTCAGGGCGTGGGCGAGCAGTACTTC. Protein: CASSSQGVGEQYF. The full variable domain, in which reference TRBV19 and TRBJ2-7 provide the parts outside the CDR3, is DGGITQSPKYLFRKEGQNVTLSCEQNLNHDAMYWYRQDPGQGLRLIYYSQIVNDFQKGDIAEGYSVSREKKESFPLTVTSAQKNPTAFYLCASSSQGVGEQYFGPGTRLTVT.

This chain links TRBV6-1 with TRBJ2-1; 8 bases line up with TRBD2. Trimming removed 4 bases from V and 7 bases from J; junction bases left unmatched: 15. CDR1 and CDR2 (germline): MNHNS, SASEGT. This CDR3 is 17 amino acids long. Written as DNA, the CDR3 is TGTGCCAGCAGTGCGGTGGTTGGAGCGGGAGTTGAGAATGAGCAGTTCTTC. Translated, it gives CASSAVVGAGVENEQFF.

The rearrangement uses TRBV9 and TRBJ2-7; 9 bases map to TRBD1. Germline V gives CDR1 SGDLS, CDR2 YYNGEE. CDR3 length equals 15 residues. Losses at the gene ends were 2 bases for V and 3 bases for J; bases not matched to a gene: 6. In nucleotides, the CDR3 is TGTGCCAGCAGCGTTTCCGGGACAGGGCGCTACGAGCAGTACTTC. Protein: CASSVSGTGRYEQYF.

In this sample, this clone turned up once. The chain joins TRBV30 to TRBJ1-2; possibly TRBD1 for D (5 bases). V gave up 1 base and J gave up 3 bases, with 9 bases separating them. Germline V gene sequence: CDR1 GTSNPN, CDR2 SVGIG (reference sequence). The CDR3 extends over 13 amino acids. Here the CDR3 reads CAWSEAGYYGYTF. The CDR3 DNA is TGTGCCTGGAGTGAGGCAGGGTACTATGGCTACACCTTC.

The J gene is TRBJ2-3, the V gene TRBV7-9; a possible D gene is TRBD2 (5 bases). V was clipped by 3 bases and J by 0 bases, with 7 bases between them. CDR1 and CDR2 from the germline V gene are SEHNR and FQNEAQ (reference sequence). The CDR3 is 14 residues long. The CDR3 DNA sequence: TGTGCCAGCAGCTTCGGCGGGAGCACAGATACGCAGTATTTT. Translated: CASSFGGSTDTQYF. Complete variable domain (other parts from reference TRBV7-9 and TRBJ2-3): DTGVSQNPRHKITKRGQNVTFRCDPISEHNRLYWYRQTLGQGPEFLTYFQNEAQLEKSRLLSDRFSAERPKGSFSTLEIQRTEQGDSAMYLCASSFGGSTDTQYFGPGTRLTVL.

The J gene is TRBJ2-7, the V gene TRBV10-3; no definite D call. The V end was cut by 5 bases, the J end by 2 bases, with 10 bases between. This CDR3 has 13 amino acids. The germline V gene encodes CDR1 ENHRY and CDR2 SYGVKD. CDR3 protein: CAISTQAAYEQYF. As DNA, the CDR3 is TGTGCCATCAGTACGCAGGCAGCCTACGAGCAGTACTTC.

J is TRBJ2-7 and V is TRBV6-5; perhaps TRBD1 as D (5 bases). The CDR3 totals 12 residues. The germline V gene encodes CDR1 MNHEY and CDR2 SVGAGI. Trimming took 5 bases from V and 2 from J, leaving 7 bases between them. Here the CDR3 reads CASSRQTYEQYF. The CDR3 region has the DNA TGTGCCAGCAGTAGACAGACCTACGAGCAGTACTTC.

This clone came up a few times. The genes are TRBV15 and TRBJ2-1; D gene ambiguous. The germline V and J ends were trimmed by 2 bases and 8 bases, with 7 bases remaining between them. This CDR3 comprises 12 residues. Germline-derived CDR1 and CDR2 are LNHNV and YYDKDF (reference sequence). The CDR3, as DNA: TGTGCCACCAGCAGAAGCATGTATGAGCAGTTCTTC. Its translation: CATSRSMYEQFF.

V gene TRBV5-1 combines with J gene TRBJ1-5, with a weak D call TRBD1 (5 bases). Trimming removed 4 bases from V and 5 bases from J, with 10 bases in between. This CDR3 has 13 amino acids. CDR1 SGHRS and CDR2 YFSETQ come from the germline V gene. CDR3 DNA: TGCGCCAGCAGCGTGGACACCTATCAGCCCCAGCATTTT. Its translation is CASSVDTYQPQHF.

The chain links TRBV27 to TRBJ1-4; tentative D call: TRBD1 (6 bases). The CDR3 is 18 amino acids. The V and J ends lost 4 bases and 0 bases respectively, with 18 bases between them. The germline V gene encodes CDR1 MNHEY and CDR2 SMNVEV (reference sequence). CDR3 nucleotides: TGTGCCAGCAGTTCCCACAGGGTGAATCTTGCAACTAATGAAAAACTGTTTTTT. This encodes CASSSHRVNLATNEKLFF.